This entry concerns a single TCR beta chain. The target antigen is unknown. The data stem from a study of T cells after yellow fever vaccination. Study-wide findings and caveats: Repertoires sorted by FACS could include abundant clonotypes that are contaminants from the bulk population. A large majority of primary-vaccination clones showed up again after the booster (about 96% CD4, approximately 90% CD8). Just a small share of clonotypes turned up in the CD4 compartment as well as the CD8 compartment.

UMIs and a universal primer site were added when TCR cDNA was made by 5'RACE template switching. TCRdb independently ran MiXCR on the 5' RACE reads; one entry per CDR3 protein. The data contain around 550,000 distinct CDR3 sequences, 15% to 20% of them seen just once; the ten biggest clones take up roughly an eighth. V was clipped by 2 bases and J by 7 bases; unmatched bases: 11. CDR1 is SEHNR, CDR2 FQNEAQ, per germline (reference sequence). The CDR3 runs to 15 residues. Sample: PBMCs, taken 15 days after the yellow fever booster vaccination. V is TRBV7-9 and J is TRBJ2-7, with TRBD2 matching 7 bases. This receptor was taken from a man younger than 40 who received the YFV17D yellow fever vaccine. CDR3 sequence reads: CASSLTLADIGEQYF. The DNA of the CDR3 is TGTGCCAGCAGCTTAACGCTAGCGGACATAGGGGAGCAGTACTTC.